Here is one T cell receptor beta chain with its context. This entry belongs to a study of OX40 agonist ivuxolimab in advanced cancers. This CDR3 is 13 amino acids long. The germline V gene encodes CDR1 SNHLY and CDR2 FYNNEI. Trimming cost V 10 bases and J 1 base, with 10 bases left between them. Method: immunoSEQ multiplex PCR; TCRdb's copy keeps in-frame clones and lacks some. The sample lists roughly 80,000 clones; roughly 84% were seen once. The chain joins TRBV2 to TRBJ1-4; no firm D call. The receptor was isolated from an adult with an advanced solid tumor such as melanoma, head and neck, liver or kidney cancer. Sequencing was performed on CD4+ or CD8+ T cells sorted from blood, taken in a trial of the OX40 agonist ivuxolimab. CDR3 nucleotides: TGTGCCACGAATGGGATAACTAATGAAAAACTGTTTTTT. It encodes CATNGITNEKLFF.